In this sample, the clone carrying this T cell receptor (beta chain) turned up a few times. Germline CDR1 reads SGHRS; CDR2 reads YFSETQ. V was cut by 4 bases and J by 0 bases, with 11 bases left in between. This CDR3 has 16 residues. The data derive from a study of response to subunit inactivated influenza vaccine. TCRdb ran MiXCR on the RT-PCR reads and lists one entry per CDR3 protein. Here the sample spans about 540,000 distinct CDR3 sequences, around 21% being singletons. The same specimen was also included in a second study, on T cells expressing NK-cell markers. This second study notes: UMIs were included in TCR beta cDNA generated by 5'RACE template switching.

This specimen consisted of CD4+ T cells sorted from PBMCs, obtained 11 to 12 days after vaccination. The chain combines TRBV5-1 with TRBJ2-6; no firm D call. This receptor was identified in a man aged 45-65 years who received an inactivated influenza vaccine. The CDR3 protein is CASSVSVGSGANVLTF. CDR3 bases: TGCGCCAGCAGCGTTTCGGTGGGCTCTGGGGCCAACGTCCTGACTTTC.